These 4 T cell receptor beta chains originate from one sample sequenced in a study of PD-1 blockade in classical Hodgkin lymphoma. Libraries were prepared by immunoSEQ multiplex PCR; TCRdb keeps only in-frame clonotypes and omits some of them. The sample shows approximately 21,000 clones, roughly 82% of them seen only once. As for time point: cycle 4 day 1 (C4D1), after six to seven weeks of nivolumab. Brentuximab vedotin exposure varied among the patients, all of whom had relapsed after autologous stem cell transplantation. Magnetic negative selection was used to purify CD8+ T cells from thawed PBMCs. This specimen was CD8+ T cells from blood, taken before the fourth cycle of nivolumab. The receptor source for this set is a human donor with classical Hodgkin lymphoma.

This clone was recorded a few times. The chain has TRBV2 and TRBJ2-5; TRBD1 matches 9 bases. Germline V gene sequence: CDR1 SNHLY, CDR2 FYNNEI. Trimming cost V 1 base and J 5 bases; bases outside gene matches: 2. The CDR3 is 14 amino acids. In DNA form, the CDR3 reads TGTGCCAGCAGTGAAGGGACAGGGGTGGAGACCCAGTACTTC. Amino acids: CASSEGTGVETQYF. Full variable domain (outside the CDR3, taken from reference TRBV2 and TRBJ2-5): EPEVTQTPSHQVTQMGQEVILRCVPISNHLYFYWYRQILGQKVEFLVSFYNNEISEKSEIFDDQFSVERPDGSNFTLKIRSTKLEDSAMYFCASSEGTGVETQYFGPGTRLLVL.

In its sample, this clone was seen a few times. The chain recombines TRBV10-1 with TRBJ1-1; D perhaps matches TRBD1 (5 bases). CDR1 and CDR2 (germline): WNHNN, SYGVQD (reference sequence). The CDR3 spans 12 residues. Trimming stripped 3 bases from V and 7 bases from J, with 9 bases between. The DNA for the CDR3 is TGCGCCAGCAGTGATAGAACAGGTGAAGCTTTCTTT. Protein sequence: CASSDRTGEAFF.

This rearrangement joins TRBV7-6 to TRBJ2-5, with D perhaps matching TRBD1 (6 bases). This CDR3 is built from 14 residues. CDR1 SGHVS and CDR2 FNYEAQ come from the germline V gene. The ends were cut back, 2 bases at V and 1 base at J, with 8 bases in the middle. CDR3 nucleotide sequence: TGTGCCAGCAGCTTACAAGGGGGCCAAGAGACCCAGTACTTC. Translating it yields CASSLQGGQETQYF.

The J gene is TRBJ1-6, the V gene TRBV5-1; TRBD1 matches at 9 bases. The CDR3 has 15 residues. Germline lookup yields CDR1 SGHRS and CDR2 YFSETQ. V was pared by 1 base and J by 7 bases, with 3 bases of the junction left unmatched. CDR3 amino acids: CASSLYRGQNSPLHF. In DNA, the CDR3 is TGCGCCAGCAGCTTGTACAGGGGGCAGAATTCACCCCTCCACTTT.